This T cell receptor beta chain was observed in a study of control samples from healthy donors and cancer patients. TCRdb keeps only in-frame clones here, not all; method: immunoSEQ multiplex PCR. The sample carries around 53,000 clones, approximately 90% recorded once. The source is a man aged 60-69 years with head and neck cancer. Sequencing used PBMCs.

CDR3 protein: CASSRAVQETQYF. The CDR3 DNA reads as TGTGCCAGCAGCCGGGCGGTCCAAGAGACCCAGTACTTC. The genes are TRBV27 and TRBJ2-5, with D unresolved. Trimming took off 6 bases at V and 1 base at J, with 9 bases between the two ends. The germline V gene has CDR1 MNHEY and CDR2 SMNVEV (reference sequence). The CDR3 spans 13 residues.